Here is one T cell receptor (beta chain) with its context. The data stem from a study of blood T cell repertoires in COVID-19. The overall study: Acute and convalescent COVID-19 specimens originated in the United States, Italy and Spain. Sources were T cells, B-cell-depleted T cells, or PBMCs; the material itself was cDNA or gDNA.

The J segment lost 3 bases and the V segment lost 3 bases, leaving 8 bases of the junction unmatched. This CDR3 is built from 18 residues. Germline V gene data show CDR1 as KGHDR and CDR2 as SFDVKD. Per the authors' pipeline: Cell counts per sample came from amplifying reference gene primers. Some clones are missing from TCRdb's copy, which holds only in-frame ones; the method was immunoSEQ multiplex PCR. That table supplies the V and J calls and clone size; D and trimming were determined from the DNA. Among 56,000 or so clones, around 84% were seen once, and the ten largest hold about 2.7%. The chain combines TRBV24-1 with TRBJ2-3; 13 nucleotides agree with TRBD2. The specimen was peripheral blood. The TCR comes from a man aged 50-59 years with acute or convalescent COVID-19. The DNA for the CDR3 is TGTGCCACCAGTGATCCGGGACTAGCGGGGTTAGGGACAGATACGCAGTATTTT. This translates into CATSDPGLAGLGTDTQYF.